This T cell receptor beta chain was captured in a study of CD8 T cells in Susac syndrome (dated by TCRdb to about 2019). General notes on the study: Whether CD8+ T cell activation and differentiation in Susac syndrome was antigen driven was tested using repertoire sequencing. Clonality of the CD8+ T cell repertoire was compared between eleven to twelve healthy donors, roughly 14 Susac syndrome patients and around 16 multiple sclerosis patients. Beyond this particular receptor, the publication reports: The number of individuals in the TCR sequencing and HLA analysis was acknowledged as relatively small.

The CDR3 goes from the cysteine to the phenylalanine over 12 residues. Only the CDR3 DNA is retained, 36 bases long and in frame from the first base. CDR1 and CDR2 were assigned from the germline V gene as MNHEY and SVGEGT. Relative to germline, V is 6 bases shorter and J is 5 bases shorter, with 9 bases between their ends. With respect to this clonotype: Its antigen target is currently unknown. No qualities accompany the bases; no much larger clone lies one base away.

RNA was extracted using the RNeasy kit, and 0.5 to 1 microgram was reverse transcribed with random hexamers. The immunoSEQ multiplex PCR assay, covering 54 Vbeta and 13 Jbeta segments, was used to amplify TCR beta CDR3 regions. To correct PCR amplification bias, a synthetic template baseline was used for both primer optimization and computational correction. Per the authors' processing: Reads were annotated to V, D and J genes according to IMGT and were analyzed with immunoSEQ Analyzer, with only productive sequences retained. To calculate clonality, Shannon entropy was normalized by log2 of the number of productive unique sequences and then subtracted from one. For each patient and control, public and private clones were evaluated among the 100 most prevalent clones. Clones were defined as Susac-specific when absent from the healthy and MS cohorts, from fewer than 1,200 published viral clones and from other ImmuneACCESS disease sequences. TCRdb reprocessing: public reads trimmed at Q25 with fastp, clones called with MiXCR, in-frame beta chains kept. Records with the same CDR3 protein are collapsed into one entry carrying the most frequent genes and DNA. The V and J calls were not made by the authors but by TCRdb's processing. This sample has some 300,000 distinct CDR3 sequences in its table, and approximately 85% of those were observed once. The top ten clonotypes cover around 0.21% of the sample.

Peripheral blood CD8+ and CD4+ T cells from healthy donors, Susac syndrome patients and multiple sclerosis patients were profiled by high-throughput TCR beta sequencing. Multiple sclerosis controls were treatment-naive patients with stable or active relapsing-remitting disease fulfilling revised McDonald criteria. Bulk CD8+ and CD4+ T cells were purified by magnetic negative isolation, whereas CD8+ TEMRA cells were enriched by FACS. Blood was collected in EDTA tubes and processed within 24 hours, with PBMCs isolated through density gradient centrifugation. PBMCs intended for TCR sequencing were cryopreserved in liquid nitrogen and thawed later in a water bath at 37 degrees C. The sorted or isolated CD4+, CD8+ and CD8+ TEMRA cells had a purity of 90% or higher.

The sequence came from a human donor with multiple sclerosis. The rearranged segments are TRBV6-2 or TRBV6-3 and TRBJ2-3; no confident D gene assignment can be made. The specimen sequenced was CD8+ T cells from PBMCs. The DNA reads as follows: TGTGCCAGCAGACACCCCGGAGATACGCAGTATTTT. This is translated as CASRHPGDTQYF.